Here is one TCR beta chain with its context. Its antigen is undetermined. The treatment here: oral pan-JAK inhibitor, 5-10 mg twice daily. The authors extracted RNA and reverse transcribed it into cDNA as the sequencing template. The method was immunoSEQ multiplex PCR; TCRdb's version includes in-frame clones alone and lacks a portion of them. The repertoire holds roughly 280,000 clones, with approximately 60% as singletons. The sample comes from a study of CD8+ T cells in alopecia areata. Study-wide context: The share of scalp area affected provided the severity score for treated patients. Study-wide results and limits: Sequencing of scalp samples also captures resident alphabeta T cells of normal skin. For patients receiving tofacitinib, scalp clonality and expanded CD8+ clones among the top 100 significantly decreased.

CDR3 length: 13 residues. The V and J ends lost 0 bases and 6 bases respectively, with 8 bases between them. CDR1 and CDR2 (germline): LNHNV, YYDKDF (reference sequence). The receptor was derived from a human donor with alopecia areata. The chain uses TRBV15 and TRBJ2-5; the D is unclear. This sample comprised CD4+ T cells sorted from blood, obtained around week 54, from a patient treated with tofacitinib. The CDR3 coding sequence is TGTGCCACCAGCAGAGATCCATCGCAGACCCAGTACTTC. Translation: CATSRDPSQTQYF.